A single sample gave rise to the 16 T cell receptor beta chains below, sequenced in a study of early T cells in non-severe SARS-CoV-2 infection. TCRdb re-derived calls from the 5' RACE reads in MiXCR, one entry per CDR3 protein. This table holds some 96,000 distinct CDR3 sequences, less than 15% found once. Sequencing was performed on whole blood. These receptors originate from an adult who was a healthcare worker with PCR-confirmed SARS-CoV-2 infection or an uninfected control (not recorded which).

The chain links TRBV4-3 to TRBJ2-7; D is unclear. V dropped 1 base and J dropped 6 bases, with 16 bases sitting between them. The CDR3 is 15 residues long. Germline CDR1 LGHNA, CDR2 YSLEER. This chain's CDR3 is CASSQGVISMGEQYF. The CDR3 region has the DNA TGCGCCAGCAGCCAAGGGGTCATTAGCATGGGCGAGCAGTACTTC.

J is TRBJ2-1 and V is TRBV19, with D unresolved. Germline V gene sequence: CDR1 LNHDA, CDR2 SQIVND (reference sequence). V lost 0 bases and J lost 0, with 15 bases in between. The CDR3 has 18 amino acids. CDR3 residues: CASSIDLSALSSYNEQFF. CDR3 nucleotide sequence: TGTGCCAGTAGTATAGATCTAAGTGCGCTAAGCTCCTACAATGAGCAGTTCTTC.

Remarks on this clonotype: One base away lies a much larger clone, so this may be a sequencing read error. The rearrangement uses TRBV18 and TRBJ2-7, with TRBD1 as a possible D gene (6 bases). This CDR3 contains 14 residues. V gave up 4 bases and J gave up 4 bases, with 14 bases separating them. Germline CDR1 and CDR2: KGHSH and LQKENI. CDR3: CASSQPRQDYEQYF. CDR3 DNA sequence: TGTGCCAGCTCACAACCGAGACAGGATTACGAGCAGTACTTC.

This chain connects TRBV9 to TRBJ1-3, with no clear D. Germline lookup yields CDR1 SGDLS and CDR2 YYNGEE. The germline V and J ends were trimmed by 2 bases and 1 base, with 7 bases remaining between them. This CDR3 comprises 14 residues. The chain's CDR3 is CASSVAGSGNTIYF. In DNA, the CDR3 is TGTGCCAGCAGCGTTGCAGGATCTGGAAACACCATATATTTT. The whole variable domain, filled in from reference TRBV9 and TRBJ1-3, reads DSGVTQTPKHLITATGQRVTLRCSPRSGDLSVYWYQQSLDQGLQFLIQYYNGEERAKGNILERFSAQQFPDLHSELNLSSLELGDSALYFCASSVAGSGNTIYFGEGSWLTVV.

This clonotype was recorded many times. This chain joins TRBV29-1 and TRBJ2-3; the match to TRBD1 covers 7 bases. Per the germline V gene, CDR1 is SQVTM and CDR2 is ANQGSEA. V lost 7 bases to trimming and J lost 3 bases; unmatched junction nucleotides: 10. CDR3 length: 14 residues. The CDR3 protein is CSAHPQGSTDTQYF. As DNA, the CDR3 is TGCAGCGCACACCCACAGGGGTCGACAGATACGCAGTATTTT.

Notes on this clonotype: This may arise from a read error, as a much more abundant clone is one base away. The J gene is TRBJ1-1, the V gene TRBV18; D unresolved. Trimming cost V 4 bases and J 1 base, with 16 bases left between them. The CDR3 spans 16 residues. The germline CDR1 and CDR2 sequences are KGHSH and LQKENI. The CDR3 here is CASSRLIRGTNTEAFF. CDR3 in DNA: TGTGCCAGCTCACGGCTTATCCGGGGAACGAACACTGAAGCTTTCTTT.

In its sample, this clonotype was seen a few times. CDR3 protein: CASSLEARTMNTEAFF. CDR3 nucleotides: TGTGCCAGCAGCTTAGAGGCTAGGACGATGAACACTGAAGCTTTCTTT. The gene calls are TRBV7-8 and TRBJ1-1; D uncertain. Germline CDR1 SGHVS, CDR2 FQNEAQ. Trimming took 1 base from V and 0 from J, leaving 12 bases between them. This CDR3 has 16 amino acids.

This clonotype was seen a handful of times. This rearrangement joins TRBV10-3 to TRBJ1-5, with D possibly matching TRBD1 (5 bases). Per germline, CDR1 ENHRY and CDR2 SYGVKD. The length of the CDR3 is 15 residues. V lost 3 bases and J 6 bases, leaving 15 bases between the germline ends. This CDR3 reads CAISDLWVGGQPQHF. CDR3 nucleotides: TGTGCCATCAGTGACCTGTGGGTTGGGGGTCAGCCCCAGCATTTT.

The V and J genes are TRBV7-9 and TRBJ1-5, with a weak D call TRBD1 (6 bases). CDR3 length: 14 residues. CDR1 is SEHNR, CDR2 FQNEAQ, per germline (reference sequence). V was clipped by 5 bases and J by 6 bases, with 14 bases between them. CDR3 in DNA: TGTGCCAGCAGCCCTACAGGGTACGGTCAGCCCCAGCATTTT. As protein: CASSPTGYGQPQHF.

This clonotype came up many times. This chain links TRBV20-1 with TRBJ1-1; a weak D match, TRBD1 (6 bases). The germline V gene encodes CDR1 DFQATT and CDR2 SNEGSKA (reference sequence). V shed 3 bases and J shed 8 bases, with 10 bases lying between them. The CDR3 spans 11 residues. The CDR3: CSARGHSEAFF. The CDR3 DNA reads as TGCAGTGCTAGGGGACACTCCGAAGCTTTCTTT.

This clonotype was observed a few times. The chain has TRBV6-1 and TRBJ1-5; 7 bases fit TRBD1. Germline values: CDR1 MNHNS, CDR2 SASEGT. V lost 8 bases to trimming and J lost 5 bases; unmatched junction nucleotides: 6. This CDR3 comprises 13 residues. As DNA, the CDR3 is TGTGCCAGCGCCGAGACAGGGTATCAGCCCCAGCATTTT. Translating gives CASAETGYQPQHF.

The sample holds many counts of this clonotype. The rearrangement uses TRBV2 and TRBJ1-2; the match to TRBD1 covers 10 bases. Losses at the gene ends were 4 bases for V and 4 bases for J; bases not matched to a gene: 3. The germline V gene has CDR1 SNHLY and CDR2 FYNNEI. The CDR3 runs 14 residues. The CDR3: CASSAGQGRYGYTF. Here the CDR3 DNA reads TGTGCCAGCAGTGCGGGACAGGGGCGCTATGGCTACACCTTC.

The genes are TRBV2 and TRBJ2-7, with D possibly called TRBD1 or TRBD2 (6 bases each). The CDR3 totals 11 residues. V gave up 6 bases and J gave up 6 bases, with 9 bases separating them. Germline CDR1 SNHLY, CDR2 FYNNEI. In DNA form, the CDR3 reads TGTGCCAGCAGGGGGGGCTCCGAGCAGTACTTC. Its protein is CASRGGSEQYF.

The V call is TRBV11-2, the J call TRBJ2-7; D gene ambiguous. Looked up from germline, CDR1 is SGHAT and CDR2 is FQNNGV. Trimming removed 0 bases at V and 6 bases at J, with 12 bases between. This CDR3 has 14 residues. As DNA, the CDR3 is TGTGCCAGCAGCTTAGATACATTCCGCAGCGAGCAGTACTTC. Encoded protein: CASSLDTFRSEQYF.

V usage is TRBV7-9 and J usage is TRBJ2-1; D is unclear. Germline V gives CDR1 SEHNR, CDR2 FQNEAQ (reference sequence). The CDR3 consists of 15 residues. Trimming shortened V by 7 bases and J by 0 bases, and 13 bases separated the two germline ends. This chain's CDR3 is CASTASKSSYNEQFF. The CDR3 nucleotides are TGTGCCAGCACCGCTTCGAAAAGCTCCTACAATGAGCAGTTCTTC.

The chain employs TRBV24-1 and TRBJ2-1; weak D call: TRBD2 (5 bases). V was pared by 5 bases and J by 8 bases, with 18 bases between. The CDR3 consists of 15 residues. CDR1 and CDR2 (germline): KGHDR, SFDVKD. CDR3 DNA: TGTGCCACCAGTGGGGCTCCCGACTATTCTTATGAGCAGTTCTTC. Protein: CATSGAPDYSYEQFF.